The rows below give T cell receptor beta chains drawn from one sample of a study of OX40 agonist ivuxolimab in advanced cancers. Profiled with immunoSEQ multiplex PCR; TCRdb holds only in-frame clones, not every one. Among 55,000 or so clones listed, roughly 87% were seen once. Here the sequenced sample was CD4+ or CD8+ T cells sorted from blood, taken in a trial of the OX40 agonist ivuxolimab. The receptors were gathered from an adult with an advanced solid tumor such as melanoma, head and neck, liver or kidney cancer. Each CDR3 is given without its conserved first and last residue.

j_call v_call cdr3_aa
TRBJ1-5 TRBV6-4 ASSVPGQGRNQPQH
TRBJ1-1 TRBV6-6 ASRQRTGGRNTEAF
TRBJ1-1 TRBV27 ASSLTGKEAF
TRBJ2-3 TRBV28 ASSYRTGNTQY
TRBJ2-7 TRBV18 ASSPVRDQPEQY
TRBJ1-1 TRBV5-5 ASSPGTVNTEAF
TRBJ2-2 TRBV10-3 ATRLAGDGELF
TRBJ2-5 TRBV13 ASSPGQKLAGGAAETQY
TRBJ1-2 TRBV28 ASGQGARGYGYT
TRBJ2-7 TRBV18 ASSLGTSGVYEQY
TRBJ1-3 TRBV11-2 ASSRTDSGNTIY
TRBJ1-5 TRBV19 ASTSRGLTREYSNQPQH
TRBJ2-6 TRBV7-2 ASSRPGSGANVLT
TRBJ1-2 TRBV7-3 ASSESGQGYGYT
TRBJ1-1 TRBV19 ASNDRNTEAF
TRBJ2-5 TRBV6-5 ASSNRGSSRTQY
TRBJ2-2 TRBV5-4 ASRRDGGTGELF
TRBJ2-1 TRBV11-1 ASSLGLAASSYNEQF
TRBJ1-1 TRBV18 ASSSEGAQDEAF
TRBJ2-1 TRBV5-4 ASSGVVEQF
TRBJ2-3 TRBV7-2 ASSLRSAGTDTQY
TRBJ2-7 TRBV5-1 ASSRQGDYEQY
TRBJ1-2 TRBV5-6 ASSLGGSYGYT
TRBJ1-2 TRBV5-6 ASSIPVLSGYGYT
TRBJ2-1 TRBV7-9 ASSSGTYYNEQF
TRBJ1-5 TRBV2 ASSYGGPQH
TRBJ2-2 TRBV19 ASSIREALNTGELF
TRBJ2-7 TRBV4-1 ASSQEWDSSYEQY
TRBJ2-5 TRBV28 ASSGQLTKTQY
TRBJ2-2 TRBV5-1 ASSSTTGFGELF
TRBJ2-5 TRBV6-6 ASSYFPGRQETQY
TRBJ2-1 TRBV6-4 ASSDSGSPRDNEQF
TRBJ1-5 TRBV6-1 ASSVRGAGNQPQH
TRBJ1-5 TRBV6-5 ATSSTGPQPQH
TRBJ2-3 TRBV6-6 ASSKDFTDTQY
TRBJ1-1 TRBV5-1 ASSLVSGARITEAF
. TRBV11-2 ASSLHENSYEQY
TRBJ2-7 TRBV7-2 ASSRQLREQY
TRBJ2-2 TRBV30 AWSRYTGELF
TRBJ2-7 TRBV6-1 ASSETQGYEQY
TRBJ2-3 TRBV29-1 SAGGSTDTQY
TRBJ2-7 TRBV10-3 AITGLQGGEQY
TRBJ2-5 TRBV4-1 ASSRAGVQETQY
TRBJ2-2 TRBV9 ASSPRRAANTGELF
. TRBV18 ASSSDPSYEQY
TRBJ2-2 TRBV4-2 ASSLGSGRAGELF
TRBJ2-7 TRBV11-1 ASSLVWSSYEQY